The present entry profiles one T cell receptor (beta chain) with its context. Its matching antigen is unknown. This specimen comes from a study of cytomegalovirus exposure and HLA in healthy donors. The approximately 130-subject validation cohort, separate from the approximately 630-subject first cohort, included the donors. Study results and limitations: In the roughly 120 validation repertoires, a later analysis found that first-cohort TCR clusters tended to co-occur. Both high specificity and high sensitivity reportedly marked the classifier's diagnosis of cytomegalovirus status.

CDR1 is KGHSH, CDR2 LQKENI, per germline. This CDR3 has 14 residues. Trimming removed 1 base from V and 9 bases from J, with 10 bases in between. Profiling relied on immunoSEQ multiplex PCR, and the TCRdb table lists in-frame clones only, not all of them. The sample holds 250,000 to 400,000 clones, 88% seen once. What was sequenced was PBMCs. This chain connects TRBV18 to TRBJ1-6; possible D gene TRBD1, 5 bases. This clonotype was sampled from a young man in good health and CMV-seronegative. The CDR3 region has the DNA TGTGCCAGCTCACCACAGGCAGGGTCTTCACCCCTCCACTTT. This gives the protein CASSPQAGSSPLHF. Full variable domain (missing parts from reference TRBV18 and TRBJ1-6): NAGVMQNPRHLVRRRGQEARLRCSPMKGHSHVYWYRQLPEEGLKFMVYLQKENIIDESGMPKERFSAEFPKEGPSILRIQQVVRGDSAAYFCASSPQAGSSPLHFGNGTRLTVT.